A single sample gave rise to the 7 T cell receptor beta chains below, sequenced in a study of monozygotic twins with inflammatory bowel disease. TCRdb re-analyzed the 5' RACE reads; it lists each CDR3 protein once, without DNA. The sample table sets out approximately 210,000 distinct CDR3 sequences. Source material: blood. The receptors here all came from a human donor with ulcerative colitis or Crohn's disease, or a healthy co-twin of an affected twin (not recorded which).

The V gene is TRBV24-1, the J gene TRBJ2-1; TCRdb names TRBD1, which stays unverified in the absence of DNA. This CDR3 spans 13 amino acids. CDR1 is KGHDR, CDR2 SFDVKD, per germline. The CDR3 loop is CATLGQGTNDQFF.

The chain couples TRBV11-1 to TRBJ1-1. Germline CDR1 is SGHAT and CDR2 is FQDESV (reference sequence). The CDR3 is made up of 13 amino acids. The chain's CDR3 is CASSFTTGTEAFF.

This chain uses TRBV29-1 with TRBJ2-7; the D gene TCRdb calls, TRBD1, cannot be checked with no DNA. This CDR3 is 12 amino acids long. Germline CDR1 and CDR2: SQVTM and ANQGSEA. CDR3: CSVATRDHEQYF.

The chain has TRBV7-3 and TRBJ2-5; TCRdb lists TRBD2, though no DNA is available to test this call. Germline lookup yields CDR1 SGHTA and CDR2 FQGTGA. The CDR3 consists of 16 residues. The chain's CDR3 is CASSTPGAGTSETQYF.

The chain joins TRBV15 to TRBJ2-1; TCRdb gives TRBD1 as the D gene, but with no DNA this cannot be confirmed. CDR1 is LNHNV, CDR2 YYDKDF, per germline (reference sequence). There are 15 residues in the CDR3. This chain's CDR3 is CATSVRGQSYNEQFF.

The chain has TRBV11-2 and TRBJ2-1; the D call from TCRdb, TRBD1, cannot be confirmed without DNA. CDR1 and CDR2 from the germline V gene are SGHAT and FQNNGV. The CDR3 is 14 residues long. This CDR3 reads CASSLRTGWGEQFF.

The chain is built from TRBV12-3 or TRBV12-4 and TRBJ2-5. This CDR3 has 12 residues. This CDR3 reads CASAEAQETQYF.